This T cell receptor (beta chain) was retrieved from a study of blood T cell repertoires in COVID-19. As for the study in general: Sources were T cells, B-cell-depleted T cells, or PBMCs; the material itself was cDNA or gDNA.

Enrollment of patients from Seattle took place during active infection, with longitudinal follow-up. Germline values: CDR1 SNHLY, CDR2 FYNNEI. Trimming took 5 bases from V and 2 from J, leaving 7 bases between them. CDR3 length equals 12 residues. In the original processing: Amplifying reference gene primers gave estimates of nucleated cell counts. TCRdb keeps only in-frame clones here, not all; method: immunoSEQ multiplex PCR. Clonal size and the V and J genes are those of that table, whereas D and trimming came from the DNA. This repertoire shows 180,000 or so clones, around four fifths found once; its top ten account for roughly 15%.

The chain recombines TRBV2 with TRBJ2-7; D is unresolved. The receptor was isolated from a woman in her 70s with COVID-19, enrolled during active disease. Input material: peripheral blood. The DNA for the CDR3 is TGTGCCAGCAGTCGATCAGCCTACGAGCAGTACTTC. Protein product: CASSRSAYEQYF.